This T cell receptor (beta chain) was sequenced for a study of early T cells in non-severe SARS-CoV-2 infection. A remark on this clonotype: Its antigen is still unknown.

Study-wide points: Matching results from VDJdb favored anti-spike CD8 responses, leaving private and CD4 specificities undetected.

This CDR3 comprises 11 residues. Germline-derived CDR1 and CDR2 are DFQATT and SNEGSKA (reference sequence). The ends were cut back, 1 base at V and 6 bases at J, with 6 bases in the middle. One entry per CDR3 protein, called by TCRdb with MiXCR from the 5' RACE reads. The repertoire holds about 68,000 distinct CDR3 sequences, with 10% to 15% as singletons. This rearrangement joins TRBV20-1 to TRBJ1-2; D possibly corresponds to TRBD1 (5 bases). The source material was whole blood. This sequence was found in an adult who was a healthcare worker with PCR-confirmed SARS-CoV-2 infection or an uninfected control (not recorded which). The DNA for the CDR3 is TGCAGTGCTAGAGGGGGCGATGGCTACACCTTC. This codes for CSARGGDGYTF.